Shown below are 21 T cell receptor beta chains from a single sample sequenced in a study of blood T cell repertoires in COVID-19. This table comes from immunoSEQ multiplex PCR, and its TCRdb copy is limited to in-frame clones, with some not included. Of 200,000 to 300,000 clones listed, over 80% are singletons. What was sequenced was peripheral blood. The receptors were gathered from a woman aged 40 to 50 who had recovered from COVID-19.

In its sample, this clone was seen a few times. The chain uses TRBV6-1 and TRBJ1-2, with 8 bases aligning to TRBD1. The germline V gene has CDR1 MNHNS and CDR2 SASEGT. With V trimmed by 3 bases and J by 8 bases, 5 bases remained unmatched. This CDR3 has 13 residues. CDR3 nucleotides: TGTGCCAGCAGTGATATGACAGGGGCCGGCTACACCTTC. This encodes CASSDMTGAGYTF.

The chain couples TRBV7-2 to TRBJ1-4; 8 bases match TRBD1. In germline, CDR1 is SGHTA, CDR2 FQGNSA. V was pared by 4 bases and J by 3 bases, with 10 bases of the junction left unmatched. The CDR3 totals 17 residues. This chain's CDR3 is CASSSSGQGAANEKLFF. In DNA, the CDR3 is TGTGCCAGCAGCTCCTCCGGACAGGGTGCGGCTAATGAAAAACTGTTTTTT.

The CDR3, as DNA: TGTGCCAGCAGCCTCCAGGGGAATCGGGGCTACACCTTC. Its translation is CASSLQGNRGYTF. The chain combines TRBV7-2 with TRBJ1-2; TRBD1 is a possible D gene (6 bases). The ends were cut back, 5 bases at V and 8 bases at J, with 15 bases in the middle. Germline CDR1 and CDR2: SGHTA and FQGNSA. The CDR3 loop spans 13 amino acids.

The chain couples TRBV5-1 to TRBJ2-3; TRBD2 is a possible D gene (6 bases). Trimming removed 3 bases at V and 6 bases at J, with 14 bases between. The CDR3 is made up of 14 amino acids. Germline V lookup: CDR1 SGHRS, CDR2 YFSETQ. The CDR3 reads CASSSGLPTDTQYF. CDR3 coding DNA: TGCGCCAGCAGCTCTGGACTACCTACTGATACGCAGTATTTT.

CDR3 sequence (DNA): TGCGCCAGCAGCTTGGCTCGGTTAGAATACAATGAGCAGTTCTTC. This translates into CASSLARLEYNEQFF. The V and J genes are TRBV5-1 and TRBJ2-1; D ambiguous. V dropped 0 bases and J dropped 4 bases, with 11 bases sitting between them. The CDR3 has 15 residues. The V gene's germline CDR1 is SGHRS and CDR2 YFSETQ.

This rearrangement joins TRBV4-2 to TRBJ1-4, with 8 nucleotides matching TRBD1. CDR1 is LGHNA, CDR2 YNFKEQ, per germline. J gave up 8 bases and V 2 bases, and 7 bases lay outside the gene matches. The CDR3 has 15 residues. The CDR3 DNA reads TGTGCCAGCAGCCAAACCGGGACAGGCAGAGAAAAACTGTTTTTT. This gives the protein CASSQTGTGREKLFF.

The chain uses TRBV7-9 and TRBJ1-1; no clear D gene. V was trimmed by 5 bases and J by 4 bases, leaving 17 bases between them. The CDR3 runs to 15 residues. Germline CDR1 is SEHNR and CDR2 is FQNEAQ (reference sequence). DNA of the CDR3: TGTGCCAGCAGCCCCTACGTGGCGGAAGGCACTGAAGCTTTCTTT. Translation: CASSPYVAEGTEAFF.

CDR3 nucleotide sequence: TGTGCCAGCAGCTTAGCAGCTATGAACACTGAAGCTTTCTTT. Protein sequence: CASSLAAMNTEAFF. The chain combines TRBV7-2 with TRBJ1-1; D is undetermined. V was trimmed by 0 bases and J by 0 bases, leaving 5 bases between them. Per the germline V gene, CDR1 is SGHTA and CDR2 is FQGNSA. The CDR3 spans 14 residues. Looking up the rest from reference TRBV7-2 and TRBJ1-1 gives the full variable domain: GAGVSQSPSNKVTEKGKDVELRCDPISGHTALYWYRQSLGQGLEFLIYFQGNSAPDKSGLPSDRFSAERTGGSVSTLTIQRTQQEDSAVYLCASSLAAMNTEAFFGQGTRLTVV.

The rearrangement uses TRBV9 and TRBJ1-4; 8 nucleotides align to TRBD1. V trimming: 3 bases; J trimming: 6 bases; junction bases outside the gene matches: 7. Germline V gene data show CDR1 as SGDLS and CDR2 as YYNGEE. This CDR3 contains 15 residues. For the CDR3, the DNA is TGTGCCAGCAGCGAAACAGGGGGAAGGTATGAAAAACTGTTTTTT. It is translated as CASSETGGRYEKLFF.

The chain combines TRBV7-2 with TRBJ2-7; no clear D gene. Per the germline V gene, CDR1 is SGHTA and CDR2 is FQGNSA. V lost 5 bases, J lost 3 bases, and 11 bases lay in between. The CDR3 length is 13 residues. CDR3 coding DNA: TGTGCCAGCAGCAAGCCGCCCCTCTACGAGCAGTACTTC. This sequence encodes CASSKPPLYEQYF.

V is TRBV10-3 and J is TRBJ1-3, with 8 bases fitting TRBD1. V shed 10 bases and J 5 bases; nucleotides not matched to a gene: 7. The CDR3 length is 13 residues. CDR1 ENHRY and CDR2 SYGVKD come from the germline V gene. CDR3 sequence (DNA): TGTGCCAGCGGGACAGGCCCACGAAACACCATATATTTT. Its translation is CASGTGPRNTIYF.

This chain uses TRBV2 with TRBJ2-3; possibly TRBD2 for D (6 bases). This CDR3 contains 16 residues. Deletions cut 6 bases from V and 0 bases from J, with 16 bases between. CDR1 is SNHLY, CDR2 FYNNEI, per germline. The CDR3 DNA reads as TGTGCCAGCAGCCCCCCTACTAGCATCAGCACAGATACGCAGTATTTT. It codes for CASSPPTSISTDTQYF.

The V and J genes are TRBV18 and TRBJ2-3; TRBD1 matches at 7 bases. The CDR3 has 13 amino acids. Germline CDR1 is KGHSH and CDR2 is LQKENI. V trimming: 8 bases; J trimming: 2 bases; junction bases outside the gene matches: 4. The CDR3 spells CASLGQATDTQYF. The CDR3 DNA follows: TGTGCCAGCCTTGGACAGGCCACAGATACGCAGTATTTT.

This chain connects TRBV11-3 to TRBJ2-2; D remains ambiguous. The V and J ends lost 5 bases and 8 bases respectively, with 9 bases between them. The V gene's germline CDR1 is SGHNT and CDR2 YENEEA. The CDR3 loop spans 12 amino acids. In DNA, the CDR3 is TGTGCCAGCAGCCCAGCTAGGGGGGAGCTGTTTTTT. Translated: CASSPARGELFF.

On this clone: The sample carries other DNA sequences with the same CDR3. This chain connects TRBV5-1 to TRBJ2-5; perhaps TRBD2 as D (6 bases). V was cut by 4 bases and J by 2 bases, with 12 bases left in between. Germline CDR1 SGHRS, CDR2 YFSETQ. The CDR3 covers 14 residues. CDR3 sequence: CASSPGLVQETQYF. The CDR3 region has the DNA TGCGCCAGCAGCCCGGGACTTGTACAAGAGACCCAGTACTTC.

V and J are TRBV7-9 and TRBJ1-2; 10 nucleotides line up with TRBD1. The CDR3 contains 15 residues. Germline-derived CDR1 and CDR2 are SEHNR and FQNEAQ (reference sequence). V lost 3 bases to trimming and J lost 6 bases; unmatched junction nucleotides: 7. CDR3 in amino acids: CASSLAGTGDNGYTF. CDR3 in DNA: TGTGCCAGCAGCTTGGCTGGGACAGGGGATAATGGCTACACCTTC.

This clone has only one observation. The rearrangement joins TRBV2 to TRBJ2-4; D is possibly TRBD2 (5 bases). V dropped 6 bases and J dropped 1 base, with 10 bases sitting between them. The germline gives CDR1 SNHLY, CDR2 FYNNEI. The CDR3 totals 14 residues. This CDR3 reads CASRTPGAKNIQYF. Written as DNA, the CDR3 is TGTGCCAGCAGGACACCGGGGGCCAAAAACATTCAGTACTTC.

The rearrangement uses TRBV2 and TRBJ1-2; D is unclear. This CDR3 has 13 amino acids. The V gene lost 9 bases and the J gene lost 3 bases, with 14 bases spanning the gap. Germline assignment: CDR1 SNHLY and CDR2 FYNNEI. The CDR3 region is CARNRKVYYGYTF. In DNA, the CDR3 is TGTGCCAGGAACAGAAAGGTCTACTATGGCTACACCTTC.

A remark on this clone: Other DNA sequences within the sample encode an identical CDR3. The rearrangement joins TRBV9 to TRBJ1-2; D gene unclear. There are 12 residues in the CDR3. With 0 bases removed from V and 5 bases from J, the gap between germline ends came to 5 bases. The germline V gene has CDR1 SGDLS and CDR2 YYNGEE. The CDR3 sequence: CASSVGGYGYTF. As DNA, the CDR3 is TGTGCCAGCAGCGTAGGCGGATATGGCTACACCTTC.

The rearrangement links TRBV6-5 to TRBJ1-2, with a possible D match to TRBD1 (6 bases). The CDR3 covers 15 residues. CDR1 is MNHEY and CDR2 is SVGAGI in the germline V gene. V lost 0 bases, J lost 4 bases, and 12 bases lay in between. DNA for the CDR3: TGTGCCAGCAGTTACTCCGCAGGGGCCGTCTATGGCTACACCTTC. It is translated as CASSYSAGAVYGYTF.

CDR3 loop: CASSVSQGAEQYF. DNA of the CDR3: TGCGCCAGCAGTGTGTCACAGGGGGCCGAGCAGTACTTC. The chain joins TRBV10-1 to TRBJ2-7; TRBD1 agrees at 9 bases. Trimming removed 4 bases from V and 6 bases from J; junction bases left unmatched: 4. CDR1 and CDR2 from the germline V gene are WNHNN and SYGVQD (reference sequence). The CDR3 spans 13 residues.